The clone carrying this T cell receptor beta chain was found a few times. The antigen is undetermined. This entry is derived from a study of CD8 T cells in ankylosing spondylitis. Germline V gives CDR1 SGHVS, CDR2 FQNEAQ. V shed 0 bases and J 5 bases; nucleotides not matched to a gene: 4. The CDR3 spans 16 residues. Study-wide results and caveats: What seemed typical of ankylosing spondylitis blood was a TCR beta motif built from 7 or 8 highly homologous variants.

TCRdb recomputed calls from the 5' RACE reads with MiXCR, one row per CDR3 protein. In the table there are approximately 520,000 distinct CDR3 sequences, 5.3% of which are singletons. The chain couples TRBV7-8 to TRBJ2-1, with TRBD2 matching over 10 bases. Sample: blood, either unsorted or a sorted T cell fraction (not recorded which). This sequence was found in a male donor with ankylosing spondylitis. CDR3 in DNA: TGTGCCAGCAGCTTAGCTCTAGCGGGGGTCGACAATGAGCAGTTCTTC. It yields the protein CASSLALAGVDNEQFF.